These T cell receptor beta chains were read from a single sample in a study of blood T cell repertoires in COVID-19. Here immunoSEQ multiplex PCR was the method, and the copy in TCRdb shows in-frame clones only, minus some. The sample has 210,000 or so clones; 81% are singletons. The sample comprised PBMCs or T cells enriched from blood (not recorded which). The receptors shown here come from a woman between 50 and 59 years old with acute COVID-19. Both conserved end residues are part of each CDR3. Clone size appears in some rows only: once, few, many, or a class for an expanded clone.

CDR3: CASSPRGRAGSPLHF; size: .; V: TRBV11-2; J: TRBJ1-6
CDR3: CASSLAGSGGTDTQYF; size: .; V: TRBV5-5; J: TRBJ2-3
CDR3: CASSPGLAASYEQYF; size: once; V: TRBV11-3; J: TRBJ2-7
CDR3: CASSLVDSNQPQHF; size: .; V: TRBV7-9; J: TRBJ1-5
CDR3: CASSQGGGGETQYF; size: .; V: TRBV14; J: TRBJ2-5
CDR3: CASSLSATGSLYGYTF; size: .; V: TRBV28; J: TRBJ1-2
CDR3: CASRSSTDTQYF; size: .; V: TRBV19; J: TRBJ2-3
CDR3: CASTLRAWETQYF; size: .; V: TRBV12-3/TRBV12-4; J: TRBJ2-5
CDR3: CATSRSGATNEQFF; size: .; V: TRBV24-1; J: TRBJ2-1
CDR3: CATSRDGGTGAMGQPQHF; size: .; V: TRBV15; J: TRBJ1-5
CDR3: CASSLLQGVTEAFF; size: .; V: TRBV5-6; J: TRBJ1-1
CDR3: CASRPGLGTDTQYF; size: .; V: TRBV4-1; J: TRBJ2-3
CDR3: CASSLQPAVYEQYF; size: .; V: TRBV7-2; J: TRBJ2-7
CDR3: CASSLNRRDLFGVAGQVTF; size: .; V: TRBV27; J: TRBJ1-2
CDR3: CASSKGLAGAYNEQFF; size: .; V: TRBV5-1; J: TRBJ2-1
CDR3: CASRPGTGSGELFF; size: .; V: TRBV5-4; J: TRBJ2-2
CDR3: CASSLSGSQTQYF; size: .; V: TRBV28; J: TRBJ2-5
CDR3: CATSDQGYYGYTF; size: .; V: TRBV24-1; J: TRBJ1-2
CDR3: CASSQQAGTGLGKLFF; size: .; V: TRBV14; J: TRBJ1-4
CDR3: CASNRGVNEQYF; size: .; V: TRBV2; J: TRBJ2-7
CDR3: CASSVVTLAVTNEQFF; size: once; V: TRBV9; J: TRBJ2-1
CDR3: CASSFQNEKLFF; size: .; V: TRBV5-5; J: TRBJ1-4
CDR3: CASSLGPQETQYF; size: .; V: TRBV11-2; J: TRBJ2-5
CDR3: CASSSTGHEQYF; size: .; V: TRBV7-2; J: TRBJ2-7
CDR3: CASREAGLAGTYEQYF; size: .; V: TRBV19; J: TRBJ2-7
CDR3: CASSLADWTRDEQYF; size: .; V: TRBV5-1; J: TRBJ2-7
CDR3: CASSFARGRFNEQYF; size: .; V: TRBV7-2; J: TRBJ2-7
CDR3: CASRGQGGVAGELFF; size: .; V: TRBV11-3; J: TRBJ2-2
CDR3: CASSFNNQPQHF; size: .; V: TRBV7-2; J: TRBJ1-5
CDR3: CASSEARLAVYGQYF; size: .; V: TRBV6-1; J: TRBJ2-7
CDR3: CASSHGQVSYNEQFF; size: .; V: TRBV4-1; J: TRBJ2-1
CDR3: CASSPTRGSTEAFF; size: .; V: TRBV18; J: TRBJ1-1
CDR3: CSASRQGVNSPLHF; size: few; V: TRBV20-1; J: TRBJ1-6
CDR3: CASSSLSTGGTHTQYF; size: few; V: TRBV28; J: TRBJ2-3
CDR3: CASSPQNIGAQYF; size: .; V: TRBV12-3/TRBV12-4; J: TRBJ2-5
CDR3: CSVVWGTGTTAGELFF; size: .; V: TRBV29-1; J: TRBJ2-2
CDR3: CSVVGLTGNYEQYF; size: .; V: TRBV29-1; J: TRBJ2-7
CDR3: CASSHHETGTGGWRWNGYTF; size: .; V: TRBV3-1/TRBV3-2; J: TRBJ1-2
CDR3: CASSEGQGWVSNQPQHF; size: .; V: TRBV19; J: TRBJ1-5
CDR3: CASSRSGGRGVDEQFF; size: .; V: TRBV9; J: TRBJ2-1
CDR3: CASSPGNRGTEQYF; size: .; V: TRBV7-9; J: TRBJ2-7
CDR3: CASSVSTSGGQETQYF; size: .; V: TRBV9; J: TRBJ2-5
CDR3: CASSPRGNTEAFF; size: once; V: TRBV6-2/TRBV6-3; J: TRBJ1-1
CDR3: CAISDPWQGTDTQYF; size: .; V: TRBV10-3; J: TRBJ2-3
CDR3: CASSQETGTRGYTF; size: .; V: TRBV14; J: TRBJ1-2
CDR3: CASMRSGSGEQYF; size: few; V: TRBV28; J: TRBJ2-7
CDR3: CASSSLLNNQPQHF; size: .; V: TRBV6-5; J: TRBJ1-5
CDR3: CASSPRGGSRFNSPLHF; size: .; V: TRBV11-2; J: TRBJ1-6
CDR3: CASSLAGGGSSGAGETQYF; size: .; V: TRBV7-2; J: TRBJ2-5